This T cell receptor (beta chain) was observed in a study of molecular identifiers for immune sequencing clone quantification. This clonotype was found many times. TCRdb reanalysed the PCR reads using MiXCR and keeps one entry per CDR3 protein. The sample has just over 35,000 distinct CDR3 sequences, about 18% seen once. The CDR3 runs to 13 residues. Germline-derived CDR1 and CDR2 are MNHEY and SVGAGI. V was trimmed by 8 bases and J by 6 bases, leaving 15 bases between them. The clonotype comes from a human donor in good health. Some libraries in this study had Jurkat cell RNA spiked in. Sequencing was performed on naive CD8+ T cells from blood, with Jurkat cell RNA spiked in. The subset denotes: FACS-sorted CD8+CD4-CCR7+CD45RA+ naive T cells. The chain uses TRBV6-5 and TRBJ2-3; TRBD2 is a possible D gene (6 bases). DNA for the CDR3: TGTGCCAGCGGTGAGGCAGGAGGGGATACGCAGTATTTT. It yields the protein CASGEAGGDTQYF.